This T cell receptor (beta chain) is from a study of CD8 T cells in Susac syndrome. The authors reverse transcribed roughly 0.5 to 1 ug RNA with random hexamers. Amplification of TCR beta CDR3 was carried out by immunoSEQ multiplex PCR, which covered 54 Vbeta and 13 Jbeta segments. TCRdb redid the calling of the immunoSEQ multiplex PCR reads with MiXCR, one entry per CDR3 protein. The profile shows about 140,000 distinct CDR3 sequences, approximately 93% of them singletons. Sequencing of TCR beta covered CD8+ and CD4+ T cells obtained from blood. TEMRA cells were enriched by FACS, and CD4+ and CD8+ T cells were negatively isolated. Sequencing was performed on CD8+ T cells from PBMCs. This sequence was found in a human donor in good health.

The CDR3 loop is CASSREKNEKLFF. CDR3 sequence (DNA): TGTGCCAGCAGCCGCGAGAAGAATGAAAAACTGTTTTTT. The chain uses TRBV13 and TRBJ1-4, with D uncertain. Trimming cost V 5 bases and J 5 bases, with 9 bases left between them. This CDR3 comprises 13 residues. Germline V gene sequence: CDR1 PRHDT, CDR2 FYEKMQ (reference sequence).